These T cell receptor beta chains were read from a single sample in a study of control samples from healthy donors and cancer patients. Generated by immunoSEQ multiplex PCR, the TCRdb table keeps only in-frame clones and is missing some. The table lists around 230,000 clones, about 94% of them singletons. Material: blood. The origin of the receptors is a man over 45 in good health. Each CDR3 is given with its conserved first and last residue. The D gene is left open where the match is weak. Expanded clones get a size class; other rows say once, few or many, or leave the size out.

v_gene	j_gene	d_gene	abundance	CDR3nt	CDR3aa
TRBV28	TRBJ1-1	-	-	TGTGCCAGCAGTTTGGGGGGGCTTAGGTGGACTGAAGCTTTCTTT	CASSLGGLRWTEAFF
TRBV4-3	TRBJ2-6	-	-	TGCGCCAGCAGCAGGGGATCTGGGGCCAACGTCCTGACTTTC	CASSRGSGANVLTF
TRBV12-3/TRBV12-4	TRBJ2-2	-	few	TGTGCCAGCAGGGGGGGTGGCACCGGGGAGCTGTTTTTT	CASRGGGTGELFF
TRBV6-1	TRBJ2-1	-	-	TGTGCCAGCAGTCGGGGGAATGAGCAGTTCTTC	CASSRGNEQFF
TRBV20-1	TRBJ1-5	-	-	TGCAGTGCTAGTCAAGGGTTTCAGCCCCAGCATTTT	CSASQGFQPQHF
TRBV5-1	TRBJ1-6	-	-	TGCGCCAGCAGCCTCGGGGGGGATAATTCACCCCTCCACTTT	CASSLGGDNSPLHF
TRBV12-3/TRBV12-4	TRBJ1-1	-	-	TGTGCCAGCAGTTTTCGAGAGGGGGATGAAGCTTTCTTT	CASSFREGDEAFF
TRBV28	TRBJ2-7	-	-	TGTGCCAGCAGTTTGACCCCTCGGCAGTACTTC	CASSLTPRQYF
TRBV6-5	TRBJ2-5	TRBD2	-	TGTGCCAGCAGTTACTCGGGACTACCTGACCAGTACTTC	CASSYSGLPDQYF
TRBV5-1	TRBJ1-4	TRBD1	-	TGCGCCAGCAGCAGGGACAGCCTTGCAACTAATGAAAAACTGTTTTTT	CASSRDSLATNEKLFF
TRBV30	TRBJ2-7	-	-	TGTGCCTGGGCTGCCTCCTACGAGCAGTACTTC	CAWAASYEQYF
TRBV28	TRBJ2-1	TRBD2	-	TGTGCCAGCATGCTAAGCGGGGGGGTCTCCAATGAGCAGTTCTTC	CASMLSGGVSNEQFF
TRBV6-5	TRBJ1-2	-	-	TGTGCCAGCAGCTCCCCTTTAAGCTATGGCTACACCTTC	CASSSPLSYGYTF
TRBV2	TRBJ2-1	-	-	TGTGCCAGCAGTGGACTAGTGCCCTCCTACAATGAGCAGTTCTTC	CASSGLVPSYNEQFF
TRBV7-9	TRBJ1-3	TRBD1	-	TGTGCCAGCAGCTTTACAGGGGGCTCTGGAAACACCATATATTTT	CASSFTGGSGNTIYF
TRBV3-1/TRBV3-2	TRBJ2-2	TRBD2	once	TGTGCCAGCAGCCAACTTGGACTAGCGGGGTCCACCGGGGAGCTGTTTTTT	CASSQLGLAGSTGELFF
TRBV6-5	TRBJ2-3	TRBD2	-	TGTGCCAGCAGTTACTCCCCGGGGGGGACCCCAGATACGCAGTATTTT	CASSYSPGGTPDTQYF
TRBV19	TRBJ2-3	-	-	TGTGCCAGTAGTATTACACAGGGGGGGCCAGATACGCAGTATTTT	CASSITQGGPDTQYF
TRBV7-9	TRBJ1-4	-	-	TGTGCCAGCAGCTTAGTTGGGCTGACAGTCCCTGGGGCTAATGAAAAACTGTTTTTT	CASSLVGLTVPGANEKLFF
TRBV28	TRBJ2-7	TRBD1	-	TGTGCCAGCAGTGGCGGTCCTGGGACAGGGGGAACCTACGAGCAGTACTTC	CASSGGPGTGGTYEQYF